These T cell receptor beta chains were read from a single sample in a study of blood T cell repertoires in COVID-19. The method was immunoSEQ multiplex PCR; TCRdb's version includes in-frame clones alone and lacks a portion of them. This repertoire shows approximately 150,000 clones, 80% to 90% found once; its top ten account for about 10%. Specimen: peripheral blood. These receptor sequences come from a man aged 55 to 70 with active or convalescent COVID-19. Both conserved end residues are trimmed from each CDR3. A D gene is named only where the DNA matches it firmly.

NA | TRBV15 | ATSSLGGYGYT
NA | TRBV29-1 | SAPGDNYGYT
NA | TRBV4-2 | ASSQDPLGGTEAF
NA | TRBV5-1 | ASSLTVTNEKLF
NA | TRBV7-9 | ASSDPAREGPGNTIY
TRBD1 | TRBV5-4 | ASNRWQGAEGYT
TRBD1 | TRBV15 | ATSIGQGMSSPLH
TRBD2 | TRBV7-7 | ASSGPGGTAEQF
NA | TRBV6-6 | ASSLTGQGNQPQH
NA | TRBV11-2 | ASSLEQVSYEQY
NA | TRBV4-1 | ASSPGSGTRIETQY
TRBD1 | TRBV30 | AWSTLQGAKGYT
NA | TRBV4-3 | ASSQTGLLNTEAF
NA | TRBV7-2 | ASSLGRTEQY
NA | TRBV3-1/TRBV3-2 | ASSLQDLNSPLH
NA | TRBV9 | ASSVEGGRPPDTQY
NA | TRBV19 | ASSRQVNYGYT
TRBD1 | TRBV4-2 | ASSQEPTGQGGGYT
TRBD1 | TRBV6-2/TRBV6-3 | ASSSDRDSYEQY
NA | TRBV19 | ASSTDQGYSNQPQH
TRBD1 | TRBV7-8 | ASSFYLDRRSEAF
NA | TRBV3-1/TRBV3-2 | ASSQGPQSGNTIY
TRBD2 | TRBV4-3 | ASSQASGTGANVLT
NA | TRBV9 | ASSGGGGNTDTQY
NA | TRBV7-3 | ASSHQVAWGNTIY
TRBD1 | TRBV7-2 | ASSLAGGSNQPQH
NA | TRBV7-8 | ASSFGADGGYT
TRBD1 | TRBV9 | ASSAISGTGGSGNTIY
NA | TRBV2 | ASNGDTSTNEKLF
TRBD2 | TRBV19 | ASSRTSGRTYNEQF
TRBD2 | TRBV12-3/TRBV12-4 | ASSGGDPETQY
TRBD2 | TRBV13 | ASSFTSGTYNEQF
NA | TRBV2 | ASNGGLGDTQY
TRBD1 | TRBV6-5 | ASRTGPNEKLF
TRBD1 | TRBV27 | ASSPGTGLDYGYT
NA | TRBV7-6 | ASTPSGELF
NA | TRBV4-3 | ASSQETETVSGYT
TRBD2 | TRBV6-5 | ASSYSMSGRGEQY
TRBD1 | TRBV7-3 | ASSSGGRETQY
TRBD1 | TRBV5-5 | ASSTRDSSYNEQF
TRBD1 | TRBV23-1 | AGRDRGRTFNYGYT
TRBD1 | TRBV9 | ASSEGAKNIQY
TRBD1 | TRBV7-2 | ASSTGTVSNSPLH
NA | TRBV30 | AWSLQNNSPLH
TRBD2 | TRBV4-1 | ASSPGDYAIRETQY
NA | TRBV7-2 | ASIQGPSGNTIY
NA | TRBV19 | ASSIVSGGSSYNEQF
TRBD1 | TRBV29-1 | SVSGTGAGRTGELF
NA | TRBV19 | ASSKAPGYGYT
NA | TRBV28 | ASSSPTDQPQH
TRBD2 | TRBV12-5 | ASGSSGSETQY
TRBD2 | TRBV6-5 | ASKPGLRTDTQY
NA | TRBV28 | ASSFRQTGELF
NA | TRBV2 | ASSEARRQLRGYT